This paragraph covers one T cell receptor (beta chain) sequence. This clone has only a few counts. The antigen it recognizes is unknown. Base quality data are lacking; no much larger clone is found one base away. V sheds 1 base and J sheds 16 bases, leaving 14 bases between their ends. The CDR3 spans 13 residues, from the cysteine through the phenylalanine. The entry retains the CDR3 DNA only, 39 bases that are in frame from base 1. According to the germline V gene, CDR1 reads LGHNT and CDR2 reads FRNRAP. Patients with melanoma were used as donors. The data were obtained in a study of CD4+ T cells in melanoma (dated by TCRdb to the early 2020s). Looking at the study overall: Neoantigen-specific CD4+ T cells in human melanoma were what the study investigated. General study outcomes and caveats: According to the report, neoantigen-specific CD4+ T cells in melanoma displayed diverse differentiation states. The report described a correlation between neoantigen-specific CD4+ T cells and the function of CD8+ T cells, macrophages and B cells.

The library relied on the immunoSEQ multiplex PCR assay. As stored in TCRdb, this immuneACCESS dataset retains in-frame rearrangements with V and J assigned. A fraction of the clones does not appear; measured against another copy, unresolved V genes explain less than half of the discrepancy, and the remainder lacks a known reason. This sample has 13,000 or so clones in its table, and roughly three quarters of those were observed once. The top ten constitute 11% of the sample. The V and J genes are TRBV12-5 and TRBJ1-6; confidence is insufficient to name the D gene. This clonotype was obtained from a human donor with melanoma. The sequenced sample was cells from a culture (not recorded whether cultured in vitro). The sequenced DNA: TGTGCTAGTGGTTTGGAAGAGAGGTCCCCACTCCACTTT. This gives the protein CASGLEERSPLHF.